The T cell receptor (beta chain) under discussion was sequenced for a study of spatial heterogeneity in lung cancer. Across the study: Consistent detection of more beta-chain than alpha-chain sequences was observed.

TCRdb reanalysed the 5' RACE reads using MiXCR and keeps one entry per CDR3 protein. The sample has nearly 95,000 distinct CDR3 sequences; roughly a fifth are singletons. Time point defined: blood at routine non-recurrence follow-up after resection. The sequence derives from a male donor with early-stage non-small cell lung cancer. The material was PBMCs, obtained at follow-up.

The DNA of the CDR3 is TGTGCCAGCAGCCCGTCTGGGACTGAAGCTTTCTTT. Residues: CASSPSGTEAFF. The V gene is TRBV7-9, the J gene TRBJ1-1; D unresolved. V lost 5 bases to trimming and J lost 5 bases, with 9 bases between them. This CDR3 comprises 12 residues. Germline assignment: CDR1 SEHNR and CDR2 FQNEAQ (reference sequence).